A selection of T cell receptor beta chains follows, all from one sample in a study of response to subunit inactivated influenza vaccine. One entry per CDR3 protein, called by TCRdb with MiXCR from the RT-PCR reads. The table has fewer than 550,000 distinct CDR3 sequences, over 25% seen once. This material consisted of CD4+ T cells sorted from PBMCs, taken 4 to 6 days after vaccination. The receptors derive from a man between 45 and 60 years old who received an inactivated influenza vaccine. The CDR3 runs from the conserved cysteine through the conserved F or W. D genes are given only for firm matches. Rows give clone size only sometimes, using once, few, many, or a class for an expanded clone.

D: -; size: -; J: TRBJ2-7; V: TRBV9; DNA: TGTGCCAGCAGCGGACAGGCGGGTGGATACGAGCAGTACTTC; CDR3: CASSGQAGGYEQYF
D: TRBD2; size: -; J: TRBJ2-5; V: TRBV20-1; DNA: TGCAGTGCTAGTTGGCGGGGGGTCCAAGAGACCCAGTACTTC; CDR3: CSASWRGVQETQYF
D: TRBD2; size: once; J: TRBJ2-5; V: TRBV30; DNA: TGTGCCTGGAGTAACCTCCGGACTAGCGGGGGCTCGCAGGAAGGGACCCAGTACTTC; CDR3: CAWSNLRTSGGSQEGTQYF
D: -; size: -; J: TRBJ2-1; V: TRBV10-3; DNA: TGTGCCATCAGTGAAATGGTGTACAATGAGCAGTTCTTC; CDR3: CAISEMVYNEQFF
D: TRBD1; size: -; J: TRBJ1-1; V: TRBV15; DNA: TGTGCCACCAGCAGCTACCCGGGACAGGGAACCACTGAAGCTTTCTTT; CDR3: CATSSYPGQGTTEAFF
D: TRBD2; size: -; J: TRBJ2-1; V: TRBV10-3; DNA: TGTGCCATTCGTGCGGGAGGGTCTTACAATGAGCAGTTCTTC; CDR3: CAIRAGGSYNEQFF
D: -; size: -; J: TRBJ2-7; V: TRBV6-2/TRBV6-3; DNA: TGTGCCAGCGAAAGAAGGCGGCAGGGTTGGTACGAGCAGTACTTC; CDR3: CASERRRQGWYEQYF
D: -; size: few; J: TRBJ2-2; V: TRBV10-3; DNA: TGTGCCATCCCGGGACCCTCGGGGACCGGGGAGCTGTTTTTT; CDR3: CAIPGPSGTGELFF
D: -; size: -; J: TRBJ1-1; V: TRBV3-1; DNA: TGTGCCAGCAGCCAAGGGGCACAGTTGAACACTGAAGCTTTCTTT; CDR3: CASSQGAQLNTEAFF
D: TRBD1; size: -; J: TRBJ1-1; V: TRBV29-1; DNA: TGCAGCGTTCAAGGCAGGGGGTACACTGAAGCTTTCTTT; CDR3: CSVQGRGYTEAFF
D: TRBD2; size: -; J: TRBJ2-1; V: TRBV20-1; DNA: TGCAGTGCTGGAGCGGGGGGGCCTTATGAGCAGTTCTTC; CDR3: CSAGAGGPYEQFF
D: -; size: many; J: TRBJ2-3; V: TRBV12-3/TRBV12-4; DNA: TGTGCCAGCAGCCCGGGGTACTCCCGGGATACGCAGTATTTT; CDR3: CASSPGYSRDTQYF
D: -; size: once; J: TRBJ2-7; V: TRBV29-1; DNA: TGCAGCGTTGGCGACAGGAATTACGAGCAGTACTTC; CDR3: CSVGDRNYEQYF
D: TRBD2; size: many; J: TRBJ2-2; V: TRBV5-6; DNA: TGTGCCAGCAGCGGAGCGGGGGTTCACACCGGGGAGCTGTTTTTT; CDR3: CASSGAGVHTGELFF
D: -; size: -; J: TRBJ1-1; V: TRBV7-2; DNA: TGTGCCAGCAGCTTAAGACAGCCTCAAAACACTGAAGCTTTCTTT; CDR3: CASSLRQPQNTEAFF